Each of the 16 T cell receptor beta chains below was sequenced from the same sample in a study of blood T cell repertoires in COVID-19. Assay: immunoSEQ multiplex PCR; the TCRdb copy retains only in-frame clones and omits some. The sample holds around 76,000 clones; roughly 76% are singletons and the top ten take 25% to 30%. Sequencing was performed on peripheral blood. All receptors come from a woman older than 75 with active or convalescent COVID-19.

This chain uses TRBV5-4 with TRBJ1-4; D possibly corresponds to TRBD1 (6 bases). There are 17 residues in the CDR3. Germline CDR1 is SGHNT and CDR2 is YYREEE (reference sequence). Trimming took 4 bases from V and 4 from J, leaving 20 bases between them. The CDR3 DNA reads TGTGCCAGCAGCCGGCTGGGGGGGGCGCAGGGTAATGAAAAACTGTTTTTT. Residues: CASSRLGGAQGNEKLFF.

The chain links TRBV5-3 to TRBJ2-2; no reliable D call. TRBV5-3 is an open reading frame whose function is uncertain. This CDR3 comprises 14 residues. Trimming shortened V by 8 bases and J by 3 bases, and 14 bases separated the two germline ends. The CDR3 sequence is CARNGLRHTGELFF. CDR3 bases: TGTGCCAGGAATGGGCTTAGGCACACCGGGGAGCTGTTTTTT.

The chain recombines TRBV2 with TRBJ2-2; D may be TRBD1 (6 bases). Between the trimmed V and J ends, which lost 9 bases and 5 bases, there was a span of 10 bases. Germline lookup yields CDR1 SNHLY and CDR2 FYNNEI. This CDR3 has 12 amino acids. The DNA for the CDR3 is TGTGCCAGAGGACAGTTTACCGGGGAGCTGTTTTTT. Residues: CARGQFTGELFF.

V and J are TRBV3-1 (or the pseudogene TRBV3-2) and TRBJ2-7; 8 bases line up with TRBD1. Germline values: CDR1 LGHDT, CDR2 YNNKEL (reference sequence). The CDR3 has 16 amino acids. The V gene end was trimmed by 4 bases and the J gene end by 3 bases; junction bases not matched to a gene: 11. The CDR3 protein is CASSLQGAGSGYEQYF. The CDR3 DNA reads TGTGCCAGCAGCCTGCAGGGGGCGGGGTCCGGCTACGAGCAGTACTTC.

This clone is a singleton in its sample. J is TRBJ2-6 and V is TRBV5-4; TRBD2 matches at 12 bases. Germline trimming cut 4 bases from V and 4 bases from J; bases unmatched to any gene: 6. Germline CDR1 is SGHNT and CDR2 is YYREEE (reference sequence). The CDR3 covers 17 residues. Here the CDR3 DNA reads TGTGCCAGCAGCAGACTAGCGGGGGTTGGAGGGGCCAACGTCCTGACTTTC. Amino acid sequence: CASSRLAGVGGANVLTF.

This sequence joins TRBV21-1 and TRBJ1-2; TRBD1 is taken as the D call from the table, unchecked against the DNA. TRBV21-1 is a pseudogene locus. The CDR3 spans 17 residues. The CDR3 spells CASSKLTGGRRNYGYTF. Here the CDR3 DNA reads TGTGCCAGCAGCAAACTAACAGGGGGCCGACGTAACTATGGCTACACCTTC.

V gene TRBV7-2 combines with J gene TRBJ1-5; 8 bases align to TRBD1. The CDR3 sequence is 14 residues long. Looked up from germline, CDR1 is SGHTA and CDR2 is FQGNSA. V lost 7 bases and J lost 3; bases outside the gene matches: 5. CDR3 in DNA: TGTGCCAGCACCGAGACAGGGGTCAATCAGCCCCAGCATTTT. Translated, it gives CASTETGVNQPQHF.

This sequence joins TRBV10-1 and TRBJ2-3; D is possibly TRBD2 (6 bases). V gave up 2 bases and J gave up 0 bases, with 18 bases separating them. Germline V gene lookup returns CDR1 WNHNN and CDR2 SYGVQD (reference sequence). The CDR3 has 18 amino acids. DNA for the CDR3: TGCGCCAGCAGTGAGGGACTAAGTTGGTTCGCTAGCACAGATACGCAGTATTTT. Amino acids: CASSEGLSWFASTDTQYF.

The chain employs TRBV5-1 and TRBJ1-1; the D gene is possibly TRBD1 (5 bases). Between the trimmed V and J ends, which lost 0 bases and 6 bases, there was a span of 15 bases. Germline values: CDR1 SGHRS, CDR2 YFSETQ. The CDR3 extends over 15 amino acids. This CDR3 reads CASSLGMVQASEAFF. CDR3 bases: TGCGCCAGCAGCTTGGGGATGGTACAGGCCTCTGAAGCTTTCTTT.

The chain joins TRBV7-2 to TRBJ2-1, with no clear D. The CDR3 has 18 amino acids. Trimming removed 1 base from V and 10 bases from J, with 26 bases in between. The germline CDR1 and CDR2 sequences are SGHTA and FQGNSA. CDR3 sequence reads: CASSLVVGRNWSPREQFF. In nucleotides, the CDR3 is TGTGCCAGCAGCTTAGTGGTTGGCCGAAACTGGTCTCCCAGGGAGCAGTTCTTC.

V usage is TRBV15 and J usage is TRBJ2-7; D is unclear. CDR3 size: 15 residues. Trimming cost V 5 bases and J 1 base, with 15 bases left between them. Germline CDR1 reads LNHNV; CDR2 reads YYDKDF (reference sequence). CDR3: CATSRDTSPSYEQYF. The CDR3 coding sequence is TGTGCCACCAGCCGCGACACCTCCCCTTCCTACGAGCAGTACTTC.

This chain joins TRBV2 and TRBJ2-1, with a weak D call TRBD2 (7 bases). Germline V CDR1 and CDR2: SNHLY, FYNNEI. The CDR3 is 16 residues long. Trimming cost V 6 bases and J 4 bases, with 19 bases left between them. CDR3 sequence reads: CASRGSGGASYNEQFF. In DNA, the CDR3 is TGTGCCAGCAGGGGATCGGGGGGCGCCTCGTACAATGAGCAGTTCTTC.

This chain links TRBV21-1 with TRBJ1-5; TRBD1 is the table's D call, not checked against the DNA. TRBV21-1 is deemed a pseudogene. There are 13 residues in the CDR3. CDR3 amino acids: CASSRTGDRPQHF. The DNA of the CDR3 is TGTGCCAGCAGTAGGACAGGGGATCGGCCCCAGCATTTT.

The rearrangement uses TRBV6-5 and TRBJ2-2, with TRBD1 identical over 10 bases. CDR1 is MNHEY, CDR2 SVGAGI, per germline. This CDR3 spans 14 amino acids. J lost 4 bases, V lost 8 bases, and 4 bases had no gene match. The CDR3 DNA is TGTGCCAGCGGGGGGACAGGGGCCACCGGGGAGCTGTTTTTT. Its translation is CASGGTGATGELFF.

V gene TRBV7-8 combines with J gene TRBJ1-3; maybe TRBD1 (6 bases). Germline CDR1 is SGHVS and CDR2 is FQNEAQ. Trimming took off 2 bases at V and 3 bases at J, with 14 bases between the two ends. The CDR3 consists of 16 residues. CDR3: CASSLPTQGIGNTIYF. CDR3 nucleotide sequence: TGTGCCAGCAGCTTACCGACACAGGGTATTGGAAACACCATATATTTT.

This clone came up once. The chain is built from TRBV6-5 and TRBJ2-7, with 8 nucleotides matching TRBD2. After removal of 2 bases from V and 0 bases from J, the junction contained 6 bases not matched to a gene. The CDR3 runs 16 residues. In germline, CDR1 is MNHEY, CDR2 SVGAGI. CDR3 sequence: CASSYTLADSSYEQYF. In DNA form, the CDR3 reads TGTGCCAGCAGTTACACACTAGCGGATAGCTCCTACGAGCAGTACTTC.